This T cell receptor (beta chain) stems from a study of radiation and T cells in renal cell carcinoma. Here immunoSEQ multiplex PCR was the method, and the copy in TCRdb shows in-frame clones only, minus some. This sample carries 160,000 or so clones, roughly 87% of them seen once, and the ten largest clones take around 13%. Study-level points and caveats: Pretreatment tumor biopsies were lacking, so baseline clonotypes are unknown. Top tumor clonotypes rose in blood 2 weeks post-radiation, then contracted.

Time point noted: blood 2 weeks post-SBRT. Documented treatment: 15 Gy SBRT to primary tumor, nephrectomy 4 weeks later. With regard to this clone: Antigen: not known.

This receptor was identified in a woman aged 50 to 65 with renal cell carcinoma. The sequencing used blood, collected from a patient whose treatment included radiotherapy and nephrectomy.

The CDR3 loop reads CAWSGTSGGPSDTQYF. The CDR3 DNA reads TGTGCCTGGAGTGGGACTAGCGGGGGCCCTAGCGATACGCAGTATTTT. This chain uses TRBV30 with TRBJ2-3; 13 bases fit TRBD2. CDR1 GTSNPN and CDR2 SVGIG come from the germline V gene (reference sequence). V lost 1 base to trimming and J lost 6 bases; unmatched junction nucleotides: 7. The CDR3 length is 16 residues.